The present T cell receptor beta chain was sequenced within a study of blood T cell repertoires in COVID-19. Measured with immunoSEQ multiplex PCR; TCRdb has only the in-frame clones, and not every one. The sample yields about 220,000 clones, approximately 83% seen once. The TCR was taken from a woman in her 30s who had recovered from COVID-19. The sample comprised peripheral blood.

CDR3 in amino acids: CASSSSGTPQETQYF. The DNA of the CDR3 is TGCGCCAGCAGCTCCTCCGGGACTCCCCAAGAGACCCAGTACTTC. The V and J genes are TRBV5-1 and TRBJ2-5; tentative D call: TRBD2 (6 bases). The germline V gene has CDR1 SGHRS and CDR2 YFSETQ. CDR3 length: 15 residues. V was pared by 3 bases and J by 1 base, with 13 bases between.